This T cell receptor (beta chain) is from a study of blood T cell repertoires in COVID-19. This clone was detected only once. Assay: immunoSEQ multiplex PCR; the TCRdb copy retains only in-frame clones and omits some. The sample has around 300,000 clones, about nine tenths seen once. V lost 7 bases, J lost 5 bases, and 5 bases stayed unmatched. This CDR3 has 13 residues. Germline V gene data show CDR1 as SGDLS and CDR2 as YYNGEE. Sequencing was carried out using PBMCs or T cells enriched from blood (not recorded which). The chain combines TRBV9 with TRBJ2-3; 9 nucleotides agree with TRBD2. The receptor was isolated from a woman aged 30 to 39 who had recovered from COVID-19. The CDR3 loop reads CASALAGEDTQYF. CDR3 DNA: TGTGCCAGCGCTTTAGCGGGAGAAGATACGCAGTATTTT.